This TCR beta chain was recorded in a study of T cells after yellow fever vaccination. UMIs and a universal primer site were added when TCR cDNA was made by 5'RACE template switching. TCRdb used MiXCR to reprocess the 5' RACE reads, holding one entry per CDR3 protein. The table records more than 450,000 distinct CDR3 sequences, about a fifth of them present only once. There are a few counts of this clonotype. CDR1 and CDR2 from the germline V gene are DFQATT and SNEGSKA (reference sequence). V was trimmed by 4 bases and J by 2 bases, leaving 15 bases between them. The CDR3 contains 15 residues. The starting material was PBMCs, obtained less than 25 days after the first yellow fever vaccination. The V gene is TRBV20-1, the J gene TRBJ1-5; D gene uncertain. The receptor's source is a man in his late teens or twenties who received the YFV17D yellow fever vaccine. The CDR3 is CSANSVEGGNQPQHF. CDR3 nucleotide sequence: TGCAGTGCTAACTCCGTCGAAGGCGGCAATCAGCCCCAGCATTTT.